This T cell receptor (beta chain) stems from a study of T cells in Graves' hyperthyroidism and ophthalmopathy. Findings and caveats of the study: A model built on 13 V-J features separated ophthalmopathy from stable hyperthyroidism.

This clonotype came up many times. The antigen remains unidentified. It was RNA transcripts that yielded the amplified TCR beta CDR3 regions. The TCR CDR3 was amplified in a first-round RT-PCR using the HTBI primer set. TCRdb fed the multiplex PCR reads into MiXCR, producing one record per CDR3 protein. The table has around 600,000 distinct CDR3 sequences, 13% to 15% seen once. Active moderate-to-severe ophthalmopathy, Clinical Activity Score at least 3, NOSPECS at least 4, under 3 months' duration. Uncontrolled infection, other autoimmune disease, pregnancy or lactation disqualified patients from enrolment. Cells are PBMCs isolated from 10 ml of fresh blood. V lost 7 bases and J 3 bases, leaving 21 bases between the germline ends. CDR1 and CDR2 (germline): DFQATT, SNEGSKA (reference sequence). This CDR3 contains 15 residues.

V usage is TRBV20-1 and J usage is TRBJ1-2; D is perhaps TRBD1 (5 bases). The specimen sequenced was blood. This receptor was identified in a young woman with Graves' ophthalmopathy. CDR3 protein: CSVDLAHPGDYGYTF. CDR3 DNA sequence: TGCAGTGTTGACCTTGCACACCCGGGGGACTATGGCTACACCTTC.